The rows below give T cell receptor beta chains drawn from one sample of a study of blood T cell repertoires in COVID-19. Assay: immunoSEQ multiplex PCR; the TCRdb copy retains only in-frame clones and omits some. The sample yields approximately 61,000 clones, about 80% seen once. The source material was peripheral blood. The receptors were sampled from a man aged 50 to 59 with COVID-19, enrolled during active disease. Both conserved end residues are part of each CDR3. The D gene is left open where the match is weak. Size values are once, few and many counts, or a class for expanded clones, and some rows have none.

J gene	clone size	D gene	V gene	CDR3 DNA	CDR3 protein
TRBJ1-3	.	TRBD1	TRBV15	TGTGCCACCAGCAGAGTGACAGGGGCTGGAAACACCATATATTTT	CATSRVTGAGNTIYF
TRBJ1-1	once	.	TRBV4-2	TGTGCCAGCAGCCGGAGTTCAGACAGTTTCACTGAAGCTTTCTTT	CASSRSSDSFTEAFF
TRBJ1-6	.	TRBD1	TRBV6-6	TGTGCCAGCAGTCATTGGACAGGTCTTAGCTCCTATAATTCACCCCTCCACTTT	CASSHWTGLSSYNSPLHF
TRBJ2-1	.	TRBD1	TRBV7-9	TGTGCCAGCAGCCTCCGGACAGGGATCAATGAGCAGTTCTTC	CASSLRTGINEQFF
TRBJ2-1	.	TRBD2	TRBV28	TGTGCCAGCAGTTTATTGGGACTAGCGGGAGGGGGCTACAATGAGCAGTTCTTC	CASSLLGLAGGGYNEQFF
TRBJ2-7	.	TRBD2	TRBV6-2/TRBV6-3	TGTGCCAGCAGTTACCCGACTTCGTCTAGCGGGAGTGCCTACGAGCAGTACTTC	CASSYPTSSSGSAYEQYF
TRBJ2-5	.	.	TRBV28	TGTGCCAGCAGTTCTTCTGGGACTGGACTCGGGACCCAGTACTTC	CASSSSGTGLGTQYF
TRBJ2-7	.	.	TRBV30	TGTGCCTCCGAGGGGGAATACGAGCAGTACTTC	CASEGEYEQYF
TRBJ2-6	once	TRBD2	TRBV5-4	TGTGCCAGCAGCGCCAGCGGGAGTTACGGGGCCAACGTCCTGACTTTC	CASSASGSYGANVLTF
TRBJ2-5	.	.	TRBV19	TGTGCCAGTAGTATTTCGGGAAGCGAGACCCAGTACTTC	CASSISGSETQYF
TRBJ2-7	few	TRBD1	TRBV27	TGTGCCAGCAGTATTGGGACAGGGGGCCACTACGAGCAGTACTTC	CASSIGTGGHYEQYF
TRBJ2-3	.	TRBD1	TRBV11-3	TGTGCCAGCAGCTTAGGACAGGGGTGGCTTGCAGATACGCAGTATTTT	CASSLGQGWLADTQYF
TRBJ1-5	.	.	TRBV6-2/TRBV6-3	TGTGCCAGCAGTTATTATGAGGCCGGCAATCAGCCCCAGCATTTT	CASSYYEAGNQPQHF
TRBJ2-7	once	.	TRBV6-1	TGTGCCAGCAGTGAAAGTATTTTGGGCCCTGACTACGAGCAGTACTTC	CASSESILGPDYEQYF
TRBJ2-1	.	.	TRBV7-9	TGTGCCAGCAGCTTACCGAGCTCCTACAATGAGCAGTTCTTC	CASSLPSSYNEQFF
TRBJ2-4	.	.	TRBV5-4	TGTGCCAGCAGCTGGAGGAGGGGTTCAGCCAAAAACATTCAGTACTTC	CASSWRRGSAKNIQYF
TRBJ2-7	once	TRBD2	TRBV13	TGTGCCAGCAGCGCCAGCGGGAGGTCGACCTACGAGCAGTACTTC	CASSASGRSTYEQYF
TRBJ1-5	once	.	TRBV2	TGTGCCAGCACGCTTGGGACGGGGGATCAGCCCCAGCATTTT	CASTLGTGDQPQHF
TRBJ2-2	.	TRBD1	TRBV29-1	TGCAGCGTCCCGGGACAGGGGTTCACCGGGGAGCTGTTTTTT	CSVPGQGFTGELFF
TRBJ1-1	.	TRBD1	TRBV6-1	TGTGCCAGCAGTGAGACAGGGAAGGCTGAAGCTTTCTTT	CASSETGKAEAFF
TRBJ2-1	.	TRBD2	TRBV4-3	TGCGCCAGCAGCCAAGATCCAGCGGGAGGGGTATGGAATGAGCAGTTCTTC	CASSQDPAGGVWNEQFF
TRBJ2-1	.	TRBD2	TRBV6-6	TGTGCCGCTTATCGTAGCGGGGGCGATGAGCAGTTCTTC	CAAYRSGGDEQFF
TRBJ1-4	.	.	TRBV7-2	TGTGCCAGCAGCTTAAATCTCTATGGTGAAAAACTGTTTTTT	CASSLNLYGEKLFF
TRBJ2-7	.	.	TRBV6-1	TGTGCCAGCAGTGATATGAACAGGTTGACGGACGAGCAGTACTTC	CASSDMNRLTDEQYF
TRBJ2-1	.	.	TRBV18	TGTGCCAGCTCACCAAGTAGCGGCTACAATGAGCAGTTCTTC	CASSPSSGYNEQFF
TRBJ1-2	.	.	TRBV20-1	TGCAGTGCTGCGGCAGGGTACCGCTACACCTTC	CSAAAGYRYTF
TRBJ2-1	.	TRBD2	TRBV9	TGTGCCAGCAGCGCGGGACTAGCGGGAGTGTCCAATGAGCAGTTCTTC	CASSAGLAGVSNEQFF
TRBJ1-6	once	.	TRBV9	TGTGCCAGCAGCGTTTCTAACAGTGGCAATTCACCCCTCCACTTT	CASSVSNSGNSPLHF
TRBJ1-1	.	.	TRBV28	TGTGCCAGCCCTCCTCCTTCGGGGACTGAGAACACTGAAGCTTTCTTT	CASPPPSGTENTEAFF
TRBJ2-3	.	.	TRBV5-6	TGTGCCAGCAGCGAGGCGGGTAGCGTGACAGATACGCAGTATTTT	CASSEAGSVTDTQYF
TRBJ1-3	.	.	TRBV6-5	TGTGCCAGCAGTTACCCCCCCAGGGACTCTGGAAACACCATATATTTT	CASSYPPRDSGNTIYF
TRBJ1-1	.	.	TRBV4-3	TGCGCCAGCAGCCAAGATAGAGGGTTCCCTGAAGCTTTCTTT	CASSQDRGFPEAFF
TRBJ2-1	.	TRBD2	TRBV29-1	TGCAGCGGGACTAGCCTCCATGAGCAGTTCTTC	CSGTSLHEQFF
TRBJ2-3	.	TRBD1	TRBV19	TGTGCCAGTAGTATGGGACAGGGGAGGACAGATACGCAGTATTTT	CASSMGQGRTDTQYF
TRBJ2-7	.	.	TRBV11-2	TGTGCCAGCAGCTTATCCAGAACCTACGAGCAGTACTTC	CASSLSRTYEQYF
TRBJ2-2	.	.	TRBV5-1	TGCGCCAGCAGCTTGGCCCGCGGAGCACCGAACACCGGGGAGCTGTTTTTT	CASSLARGAPNTGELFF
TRBJ1-1	.	.	TRBV27	TGTGCCAGCAGTTTGGAGGTGAACACTGAAGCTTTCTTT	CASSLEVNTEAFF
TRBJ1-6	.	.	TRBV27	TGTGCCAGCAGCCCACATTCGGGGGATAGCTCCTATAATTCACCCCTCCACTTT	CASSPHSGDSSYNSPLHF
TRBJ2-1	.	.	TRBV24-1	TGTGCCACCAGTGTTCTCTCCGGTGAGCAGTTCTTC	CATSVLSGEQFF
TRBJ1-5	.	.	TRBV7-9	TGTGCCAGCAGCCTTTCGACAGTCTATCAGCCCCAGCATTTT	CASSLSTVYQPQHF
TRBJ1-1	.	TRBD1	TRBV28	TGTGCCAGCAGTCCACGGACAGGGAAGAACACTGAAGCTTTCTTT	CASSPRTGKNTEAFF
TRBJ1-4	.	TRBD1	TRBV28	TGTGCCAGCAGTTTCTTCAAGACAGGGGGCACTAATGAAAAACTGTTTTTT	CASSFFKTGGTNEKLFF
TRBJ1-1	.	.	TRBV4-3	TGCGCCAGCAGCCAAGATAGCGGGGGCACTGAAGCTTTCTTT	CASSQDSGGTEAFF
TRBJ2-2	.	.	TRBV27	TGTGCCAGCAGTAGCGCCGGGGAGCTGTTTTTT	CASSSAGELFF
TRBJ1-3	.	.	TRBV28	TGTGCCAGCAAGAGGCAGACTGGAAACACCATATATTTT	CASKRQTGNTIYF
TRBJ2-1	.	.	TRBV19	TGTGCCAGGGGAGGGAGGGGACAAAGCTCCTACAATGAGCAGTTCTTC	CARGGRGQSSYNEQFF